This T cell receptor beta chain stems from a study of T cells expressing NK-cell markers (dated by TCRdb to the early 2020s). In the study overall: Under ten donors provided sorted CD3+CD56+NKG2C+, CD3+CD56+NKG2C- and CD3+CD56-NKG2C+ T-cell subsets, whose TCR beta-chain repertoires were profiled. All eight donors whose samples were sequenced were randomly selected healthy volunteers, three of them men and five women. Of the eight sequenced donors, seven were found to be HCMV-seropositive and one was found to be HCMV-seronegative. Illumina HiSeq 2000/2500, MiSeq or NextSeq was used to sequence libraries as 2 x 150 bp reads. Points the paper makes about the study in general: It remained unclear whether the expanded NKG2C-expressing T cell clones were specific for HCMV antigens. For six donors, the dominant CD3+CD56+NKG2C+ clonotypes were among the top 10 CD8+ clonotypes and accounted for about 1.0-7.5% of CD8+ T cells. Those dominant clonotypes were again the most abundant among CD3+CD56-NKG2C+ cells in a handful of donors, at 28.3-60.1%.

HCMV-specific IgG was detected in serum with a commercial ELISA kit to determine HCMV serostatus. Ficoll density gradient centrifugation was used to isolate peripheral blood mononuclear cells from blood. This sample was sequenced with an Illumina HiSeq 2000. The TCR beta cDNA libraries were made using 5'RACE template switching, a step that added both a universal primer site and unique molecular identifiers. cDNA synthesis was primed from the TCR beta constant segment, followed by two successive PCR amplification steps. On the study's bioinformatics: MIGEC was used to demultiplex reads and group the reads by UMI, and MiTCR was used to assemble and quantify clonotypes. Only TCR cDNA sequences supported by at least two reads were kept to exclude erroneous sequences. The tcR package was used for downstream repertoire analysis, with clonotypes matched between fractions based on CDR3 nucleotide sequence plus V segment. VDJmatch was used to annotate antigen specificity against VDJdb, with one amino acid substitution in CDR3 permitted. Through TCRdb reprocessing, the reads give one entry per CDR3 protein sequence; DNA is omitted. V and J calls and clone size were set by TCRdb, not the authors. The sample table includes roughly 180,000 distinct CDR3 sequences. Less than 20% of the sample lies in the top ten.

As to this clonotype: The clone's antigen remains unknown.

The sample was blood T cells: a sorted CD56 or NKG2C T cell subset, CD4+ or CD8+ T cells, or bulk PBMC T cells (not recorded which). This clonotype was obtained from a woman aged 18 to 69 in good health.

CDR3 sequence: CASTQFPGLAVYNEQFF. Recombination linked TRBV28 to TRBJ2-1; TCRdb outputs TRBD2, but without DNA this stays unchecked. From the germline V gene, CDR1 is MDHEN and CDR2 is SYDVKM. The CDR3 contains 17 residues, cysteine and phenylalanine counted. No coding sequence is recorded. The full variable domain, with segments outside the CDR3 supplied by the reference TRBV28 and TRBJ2-1 proteins, appears as DVKVTQSSRYLVKRTGEKVFLECVQDMDHENMFWYRQDPGLGLRLIYFSYDVKMKEKGDIPEGYSVSREKKERFSLILESASTNQTSMYLCASTQFPGLAVYNEQFFGPGTRLTVL.